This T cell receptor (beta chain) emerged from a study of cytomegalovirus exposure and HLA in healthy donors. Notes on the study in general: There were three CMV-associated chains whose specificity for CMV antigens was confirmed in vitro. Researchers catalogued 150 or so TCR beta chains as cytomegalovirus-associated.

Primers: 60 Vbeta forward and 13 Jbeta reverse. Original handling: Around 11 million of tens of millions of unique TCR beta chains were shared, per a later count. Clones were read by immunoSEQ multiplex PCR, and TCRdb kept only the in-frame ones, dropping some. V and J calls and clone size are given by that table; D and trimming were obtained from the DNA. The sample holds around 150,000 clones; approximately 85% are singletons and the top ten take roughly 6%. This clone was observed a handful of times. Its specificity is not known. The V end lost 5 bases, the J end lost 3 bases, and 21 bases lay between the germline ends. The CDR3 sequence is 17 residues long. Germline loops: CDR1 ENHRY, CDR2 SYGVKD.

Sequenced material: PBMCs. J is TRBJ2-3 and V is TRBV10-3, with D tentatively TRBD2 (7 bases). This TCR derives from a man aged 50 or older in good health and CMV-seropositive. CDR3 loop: CAISRRGGGAETDTQYF. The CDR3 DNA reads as TGTGCCATCAGTCGTAGAGGGGGGGGAGCGGAAACAGATACGCAGTATTTT.